The following is a T cell receptor beta chain sequence with its context. V gave up 7 bases and J gave up 2 bases, with 15 bases separating them. The CDR3 has 13 residues. The V gene's germline CDR1 is SQVTM and CDR2 ANQGSEA. The data are from a study of T cells in Graves' hyperthyroidism and ophthalmopathy. For the study at large: Specimen type is peripheral blood, collected at initial diagnosis prior to any treatment.

If no ophthalmopathy progression occurred within 18 months, Graves' hyperthyroidism was stable. Newly diagnosed patients aged 18 to 65 had hyperthyroidism of under 2 months' duration. Researchers amplified the TCR beta CDR3 regions from RNA transcripts. An initial round of RT-PCR targeting the TCR CDR3 relied on the HTBI primer set. TCRdb re-derived calls from the multiplex PCR reads in MiXCR, one entry per CDR3 protein. This table has about 570,000 distinct CDR3 sequences, approximately 14% appearing once. The gene calls are TRBV29-1 and TRBJ2-7; D might be TRBD2 (5 bases). Sequencing used blood. The clonotype comes from a woman between 40 and 55 years old with Graves' hyperthyroidism. Here the CDR3 reads CSASPGPTYEQYF. The CDR3 coding sequence is TGCAGCGCTAGCCCCGGGCCTACCTACGAGCAGTACTTC.